Shown below are 13 T cell receptor beta chains from a single sample sequenced in a study of T cell responses to AZD1222 COVID-19 vaccine. Method: immunoSEQ multiplex PCR; TCRdb's copy keeps in-frame clones and lacks some. The sample shows 110,000 to 150,000 clones, 80% to 90% of them seen only once. The sample here was peripheral blood, taken on day 0 of AZD1222 vaccination. These receptor sequences come from an adult in good health.

The chain employs TRBV2 and TRBJ2-5; D tentatively reads TRBD1 or TRBD2 (5 bases each). Germline loops: CDR1 SNHLY, CDR2 FYNNEI. The CDR3 has 14 residues. V was cut by 5 bases and J by 1 base, with 11 bases left in between. Written as DNA, the CDR3 is TGTGCCAGCAGTCTCGAGGGGCTCCAAGAGACCCAGTACTTC. Translation gives CASSLEGLQETQYF.

The gene calls are TRBV2 and TRBJ2-6; the D gene is possibly TRBD1 (6 bases). Looked up from germline, CDR1 is SNHLY and CDR2 is FYNNEI. The length of the CDR3 is 15 residues. Trimming stripped 9 bases from V and 1 base from J, with 13 bases between. The CDR3 sequence is CARSQGKSGANVLTF. The CDR3 coding sequence is TGTGCCAGAAGCCAGGGGAAGTCTGGGGCCAACGTCCTGACTTTC.

V is TRBV19 and J is TRBJ2-3; no clear D gene. V was pared by 6 bases and J by 0 bases, with 13 bases between. This CDR3 has 15 amino acids. Germline values: CDR1 LNHDA, CDR2 SQIVND (reference sequence). The CDR3 loop is CASSNGTYSTDTQYF. CDR3 nucleotides: TGTGCCAGTAGCAACGGCACGTATAGCACAGATACGCAGTATTTT.

The V call is TRBV18, the J call TRBJ1-1; TRBD1 aligns across 8 bases. After removal of 7 bases from V and 2 bases from J, the junction contained 6 bases not matched to a gene. From germline, CDR1 is KGHSH and CDR2 LQKENI. The CDR3 consists of 14 residues. CDR3 amino acids: CASWTGFRNTEAFF. Here the CDR3 DNA reads TGTGCCAGCTGGACAGGGTTTCGAAACACTGAAGCTTTCTTT.

The chain links TRBV3-1 (or the pseudogene TRBV3-2) to TRBJ2-1; D may match TRBD1 or TRBD2 (5 bases each). With 4 bases removed from V and 2 bases from J, the gap between germline ends came to 15 bases. In germline, CDR1 is LGHDT, CDR2 YNNKEL (reference sequence). The CDR3 is 16 amino acids. CDR3 nucleotide sequence: TGTGCCAGCAGCCCCGCAGGGCAGGGACCCTACAATGAGCAGTTCTTC. Translated, it gives CASSPAGQGPYNEQFF.

This clone was seen a few times. This chain joins TRBV6-5 and TRBJ1-5; 8 bases match TRBD1. With 8 bases clipped from V and 2 bases from J, the junction kept 8 bases outside the gene matches. This CDR3 comprises 15 residues. The V gene's germline CDR1 is MNHEY and CDR2 SVGAGI. The CDR3 spells CASCLQGACNQPQHF. The CDR3 coding sequence is TGTGCCAGCTGCCTTCAGGGGGCCTGCAATCAGCCCCAGCATTTT.

The count of this clone is one. This sample also contains other DNA sequences that code for the same CDR3. The chain has TRBV7-9 and TRBJ1-1, with a possible D match to TRBD1 (5 bases). V lost 4 bases, J lost 1 base, and 7 bases lay in between. The germline V gene encodes CDR1 SEHNR and CDR2 FQNEAQ (reference sequence). The length of the CDR3 is 13 residues. In nucleotides, the CDR3 is TGTGCCAGCAGCTCCCAGGGGAACACTGAAGCTTTCTTT. Translating gives CASSSQGNTEAFF.

V gene TRBV19 combines with J gene TRBJ1-2; 7 bases align to TRBD1. Losses at the gene ends were 5 bases for V and 6 bases for J; bases not matched to a gene: 12. The CDR3 sequence is 15 residues long. Germline V gene lookup returns CDR1 LNHDA and CDR2 SQIVND (reference sequence). The CDR3 nucleotides are TGTGCCAGTAGTTCTCGGACAGGACGGACGGATGGCTACACCTTC. It is translated as CASSSRTGRTDGYTF.

J is TRBJ1-4 and V is TRBV2, with 8 bases identical to TRBD1. The CDR3 loop spans 13 amino acids. Germline loops: CDR1 SNHLY, CDR2 FYNNEI. With V trimmed by 6 bases and J by 10 bases, 7 bases remained unmatched. This CDR3 reads CASRAQGAAKLFF. The CDR3 DNA is TGTGCCAGCAGGGCCCAGGGGGCAGCAAAACTGTTTTTT.

The chain combines TRBV7-8 with TRBJ2-1; 11 bases line up with TRBD2. The length of the CDR3 is 15 residues. The junction had 6 bases not matched to a gene; V was cut back by 3 bases and J by 8 bases. The V gene's germline CDR1 is SGHVS and CDR2 FQNEAQ. CDR3 DNA: TGTGCCAGCAGCTTTACTAGCGGGAGTAGCCATGAGCAGTTCTTC. Translating it yields CASSFTSGSSHEQFF.

The CDR3 here is CASSFMGEPQPQHF. The CDR3 DNA is TGTGCCAGCAGCTTTATGGGGGAGCCTCAGCCCCAGCATTTT. J is TRBJ1-5 and V is TRBV5-6, with D perhaps matching TRBD1 (5 bases). The germline CDR1 and CDR2 sequences are SGHDT and YYEEEE. Trimming removed 2 bases at V and 6 bases at J, with 12 bases between. There are 14 residues in the CDR3.

CDR3 nucleotides: TGTGCCAGCAGCCAGGGGGAAGAGACCCAGTACTTC. Its translation: CASSQGEETQYF. The chain couples TRBV12-3 or TRBV12-4 to TRBJ2-5; 7 bases line up with TRBD1. V was clipped by 6 bases and J by 3 bases; unmatched bases: 1. The CDR3 extends over 12 amino acids.

V is TRBV5-8 and J is TRBJ2-3; D ambiguous. The CDR3 consists of 17 residues. The germline gives CDR1 SGHTS, CDR2 YDEGEE. The V and J ends lost 4 bases and 1 base respectively, with 19 bases between them. This chain's CDR3 is CASSTPGPRFRTDTQYF. DNA of the CDR3: TGTGCCAGCAGCACCCCCGGACCACGTTTCCGCACAGATACGCAGTATTTT.